What follows is one TCR beta chain and its context. The germline CDR1 and CDR2 sequences are SGHDN and FVKESK. Trimming at V came to 4 bases and at J to 5 bases, leaving 4 bases not matched to a gene. CDR3 length: 13 amino acids. This table comes from immunoSEQ multiplex PCR, and its TCRdb copy is limited to in-frame clones, with some not included. The sample shows about 660,000 clones, roughly 88% of them seen only once. The data stem from a study of shared T cell receptors in the human thymus. Another study also made use of these data, one on human thymus T cells. This second study says: Corrective heart surgery yielded the resections from which the thymus tissue came. Thymic and blood repertoires appeared to display a bias in their usage of V and J genes. There were highly overlapping thymic repertoires among unrelated individuals, as related research reported.

The rearrangement joins TRBV14 to TRBJ2-5, with 7 nucleotides matching TRBD2. Sequencing used thymocytes. This clonotype was obtained from a boy under two years old with a congenital heart defect. The CDR3 nucleotides read TGTGCCAGCAGCCCGCAGGGAGGGGAGACCCAGTACTTC. The encoded protein is CASSPQGGETQYF.